Listed below are T cell receptor beta chains from one sample, sequenced in a study of blood T cell repertoires in COVID-19. Sequencing used immunoSEQ multiplex PCR; TCRdb keeps in-frame clones, though not all of them. The sample lists more than 150,000 clones, approximately 87% occurring once. The sample was peripheral blood. The receptors here all came from a woman aged 70-85 years with COVID-19, enrolled during active disease. Each CDR3 is given with its conserved first and last residue. The D gene is left open where the match is weak. Rows give clone size only sometimes, using once, few, many, or a class for an expanded clone.

j_call: TRBJ1-3; clone_size: -; v_call: TRBV28; d_call: TRBD1; cdr3_aa: CASKKTGGGNTIYF; cdr3_nt: TGTGCCAGCAAAAAGACAGGGGGAGGAAACACCATATATTTT
j_call: TRBJ2-5; clone_size: -; v_call: TRBV19; d_call: TRBD2; cdr3_aa: CASKDSSGGQETQYF; cdr3_nt: TGTGCCAGTAAGGATAGTAGCGGGGGACAAGAGACCCAGTACTTC
j_call: TRBJ1-2; clone_size: -; v_call: TRBV13; d_call: -; cdr3_aa: CASSSRSGSGYTF; cdr3_nt: TGTGCCAGCAGCTCACGTTCGGGGAGTGGCTACACCTTC
j_call: TRBJ2-7; clone_size: -; v_call: TRBV5-5; d_call: -; cdr3_aa: CASSLDGGDTYEQYF; cdr3_nt: TGTGCCAGCAGCTTGGACGGGGGAGACACCTACGAGCAGTACTTC
j_call: TRBJ2-1; clone_size: -; v_call: TRBV5-1; d_call: -; cdr3_aa: CASSFGGHGLYNEQFF; cdr3_nt: TGCGCCAGCAGCTTTGGTGGACACGGATTGTACAATGAGCAGTTCTTC
j_call: TRBJ1-4; clone_size: -; v_call: TRBV6-1; d_call: -; cdr3_aa: CASSEMGVGPQEGKLFF; cdr3_nt: TGTGCCAGCAGTGAAATGGGAGTGGGGCCCCAGGAGGGAAAACTGTTTTTT
j_call: TRBJ1-5; clone_size: -; v_call: TRBV7-8; d_call: TRBD1; cdr3_aa: CASSLGTAFNQPQHF; cdr3_nt: TGTGCCAGCAGCCTGGGGACAGCGTTCAATCAGCCCCAGCATTTT
j_call: TRBJ2-5; clone_size: once; v_call: TRBV5-5; d_call: -; cdr3_aa: CASSQQGWETQYF; cdr3_nt: TGTGCCAGCAGCCAACAGGGATGGGAGACCCAGTACTTC
j_call: TRBJ1-1; clone_size: -; v_call: TRBV5-4; d_call: -; cdr3_aa: CASSLFRILAGGGTEAFF; cdr3_nt: TGTGCCAGCAGCTTGTTCAGGATTTTAGCGGGAGGAGGTACTGAAGCTTTCTTT
j_call: TRBJ1-5; clone_size: -; v_call: TRBV10-3; d_call: -; cdr3_aa: CASRLGANQPQHF; cdr3_nt: TGTGCCAGCAGGCTGGGGGCGAATCAGCCCCAGCATTTT
j_call: TRBJ1-1; clone_size: once; v_call: TRBV19; d_call: TRBD1; cdr3_aa: CASSLGQGTAEAFF; cdr3_nt: TGTGCCAGTAGCTTGGGACAGGGCACGGCTGAAGCTTTCTTT
j_call: TRBJ1-1; clone_size: -; v_call: TRBV28; d_call: -; cdr3_aa: CASSFGRTEAFF; cdr3_nt: TGTGCCAGCAGTTTCGGGAGAACTGAAGCTTTCTTT
j_call: TRBJ1-1; clone_size: -; v_call: TRBV11-3; d_call: -; cdr3_aa: CASSLGSQSTEAFF; cdr3_nt: TGTGCCAGCAGCTTAGGCTCACAGAGCACTGAAGCTTTCTTT
j_call: TRBJ1-5; clone_size: -; v_call: TRBV28; d_call: -; cdr3_aa: CASSIQGEGNQPQHF; cdr3_nt: TGTGCCAGCAGTATACAGGGTGAGGGCAATCAGCCCCAGCATTTT
j_call: TRBJ1-2; clone_size: -; v_call: TRBV6-1; d_call: -; cdr3_aa: CASSEYSYLYNGYTF; cdr3_nt: TGTGCCAGCAGTGAATACAGCTACCTTTATAATGGCTACACCTTC
j_call: TRBJ2-5; clone_size: -; v_call: TRBV9; d_call: -; cdr3_aa: CASSVAGLLQETQYF; cdr3_nt: TGTGCCAGCAGCGTAGCGGGACTTCTTCAAGAGACCCAGTACTTC
j_call: TRBJ2-7; clone_size: -; v_call: TRBV6-5; d_call: -; cdr3_aa: CASTPRVGYEQYF; cdr3_nt: TGTGCCAGCACCCCCAGGGTAGGGTACGAGCAGTACTTC
j_call: TRBJ1-5; clone_size: -; v_call: TRBV7-8; d_call: TRBD1; cdr3_aa: CASSRTGARQPQHF; cdr3_nt: TGTGCCAGCTCACGTACAGGGGCTAGGCAGCCCCAGCATTTT
j_call: TRBJ2-1; clone_size: -; v_call: TRBV9; d_call: -; cdr3_aa: CASSSTIGGDTRAYNEQFF; cdr3_nt: TGTGCCAGCAGCTCGACAATTGGGGGGGACACAAGAGCCTACAATGAGCAGTTCTTC
j_call: TRBJ1-1; clone_size: -; v_call: TRBV11-2; d_call: -; cdr3_aa: CASSLWATEAFF; cdr3_nt: TGTGCCAGCAGCTTATGGGCGACTGAAGCTTTCTTT
j_call: TRBJ1-6; clone_size: -; v_call: TRBV20-1; d_call: TRBD1; cdr3_aa: CSASTGTGNNSPLHF; cdr3_nt: TGCAGTGCTAGTACCGGGACAGGGAATAATTCACCCCTCCACTTT
j_call: TRBJ1-1; clone_size: -; v_call: TRBV19; d_call: -; cdr3_aa: CASSINTGNTEAFF; cdr3_nt: TGTGCCAGTAGTATAAATACAGGGAACACTGAAGCTTTCTTT
j_call: TRBJ2-7; clone_size: -; v_call: TRBV6-6; d_call: -; cdr3_aa: CASTTTRAGGTYEQYF; cdr3_nt: TGTGCCAGCACCACTACCCGTGCCGGCGGGACCTACGAGCAGTACTTC
j_call: TRBJ1-4; clone_size: -; v_call: TRBV4-3; d_call: TRBD1; cdr3_aa: CASSLGTATNEKLFF; cdr3_nt: TGCGCCAGCAGCCTAGGGACAGCAACTAATGAAAAACTGTTTTTT
j_call: TRBJ2-7; clone_size: -; v_call: TRBV29-1; d_call: TRBD1; cdr3_aa: CSVEDVGTGVGYEQYF; cdr3_nt: TGCAGCGTTGAAGATGTTGGGACAGGGGTGGGCTACGAGCAGTACTTC
j_call: TRBJ1-6; clone_size: once; v_call: TRBV7-2; d_call: TRBD1; cdr3_aa: CASSFPGGNSPLHF; cdr3_nt: TGTGCCAGCAGCTTCCCAGGGGGCAATTCACCCCTCCACTTT
j_call: TRBJ2-1; clone_size: -; v_call: TRBV7-2; d_call: TRBD1; cdr3_aa: CASSPDRASYNEQFF; cdr3_nt: TGTGCCAGCAGCCCGGACAGGGCTTCCTACAATGAGCAGTTCTTC
j_call: TRBJ1-1; clone_size: -; v_call: TRBV27; d_call: -; cdr3_aa: CASSREQNTEAFF; cdr3_nt: TGTGCCAGCAGCCGGGAACAGAACACTGAAGCTTTCTTT
j_call: TRBJ1-4; clone_size: -; v_call: TRBV3-1/TRBV3-2; d_call: -; cdr3_aa: CASSRGGEKLFF; cdr3_nt: TGTGCCAGCAGCAGGGGGGGTGAAAAACTGTTTTTT
j_call: TRBJ2-4; clone_size: -; v_call: TRBV6-1; d_call: TRBD1; cdr3_aa: CASSEPGQGSQYF; cdr3_nt: TGTGCCAGCAGTGAACCGGGACAGGGTTCTCAGTACTTC
j_call: TRBJ1-2; clone_size: -; v_call: TRBV28; d_call: TRBD1; cdr3_aa: CASSFGRDRVEGYTF; cdr3_nt: TGTGCCAGCAGTTTCGGCCGGGACAGGGTTGAGGGCTACACCTTC
j_call: TRBJ2-5; clone_size: -; v_call: TRBV7-9; d_call: -; cdr3_aa: CASSFGDWSQETQYF; cdr3_nt: TGTGCCAGCAGCTTCGGGGACTGGTCACAAGAGACCCAGTACTTC
j_call: TRBJ2-5; clone_size: few; v_call: TRBV14; d_call: -; cdr3_aa: CASSKARETQYF; cdr3_nt: TGTGCCAGCAGCAAAGCTAGGGAGACCCAGTACTTC
j_call: TRBJ1-2; clone_size: -; v_call: TRBV9; d_call: TRBD1; cdr3_aa: CASSHLGTASYGYTF; cdr3_nt: TGTGCCAGCAGCCACCTGGGGACAGCAAGCTATGGCTACACCTTC
j_call: TRBJ2-5; clone_size: -; v_call: TRBV2; d_call: -; cdr3_aa: CASSELTVQETQYF; cdr3_nt: TGTGCCAGCAGTGAGTTAACGGTCCAAGAGACCCAGTACTTC
j_call: TRBJ2-3; clone_size: -; v_call: TRBV11-2; d_call: TRBD2; cdr3_aa: CASTRREDGTDTQYF; cdr3_nt: TGTGCCAGCACCCGCCGGGAGGACGGCACAGATACGCAGTATTTT
j_call: TRBJ1-5; clone_size: few; v_call: TRBV2; d_call: TRBD1; cdr3_aa: CASSRDRGGGQPQHF; cdr3_nt: TGTGCCAGCAGTAGGGACAGGGGAGGGGGTCAGCCCCAGCATTTT
j_call: TRBJ1-2; clone_size: -; v_call: TRBV7-9; d_call: -; cdr3_aa: CASSLTGNGYTF; cdr3_nt: TGTGCCAGCAGCTTAACGGGGAATGGCTACACCTTC
j_call: TRBJ2-6; clone_size: -; v_call: TRBV5-6; d_call: -; cdr3_aa: CASSSPVANVLTF; cdr3_nt: TGTGCCAGCAGCTCCCCGGTCGCCAACGTCCTGACTTTC
j_call: TRBJ2-3; clone_size: -; v_call: TRBV30; d_call: -; cdr3_aa: CAWAAGVGTDTQYF; cdr3_nt: TGTGCCTGGGCCGCAGGGGTTGGGACAGATACGCAGTATTTT
j_call: TRBJ1-4; clone_size: -; v_call: TRBV4-2; d_call: -; cdr3_aa: CASSAKSGLANEKLFF; cdr3_nt: TGTGCCAGCAGCGCGAAATCAGGGTTAGCTAATGAAAAACTGTTTTTT
j_call: TRBJ1-5; clone_size: -; v_call: TRBV6-5; d_call: TRBD1; cdr3_aa: CASRRDRSGNQPQHF; cdr3_nt: TGTGCCAGCAGGCGGGACAGATCTGGCAATCAGCCCCAGCATTTT
j_call: TRBJ1-2; clone_size: -; v_call: TRBV3-1/TRBV3-2; d_call: -; cdr3_aa: CASSQDYQGFSDGYTF; cdr3_nt: TGTGCCAGCAGCCAAGATTATCAGGGGTTTTCGGATGGCTACACCTTC
j_call: TRBJ2-3; clone_size: -; v_call: TRBV3-1/TRBV3-2; d_call: -; cdr3_aa: CASSQGQVITDTQYF; cdr3_nt: TGTGCCAGCAGCCAAGGTCAGGTTATCACAGATACGCAGTATTTT
j_call: TRBJ1-4; clone_size: -; v_call: TRBV30; d_call: -; cdr3_aa: CAGVYGVELFF; cdr3_nt: TGTGCCGGGGTCTACGGGGTGGAACTGTTTTTT
j_call: TRBJ2-3; clone_size: -; v_call: TRBV7-9; d_call: -; cdr3_aa: CASSWGLSTDTQYF; cdr3_nt: TGTGCCAGCAGCTGGGGCCTTAGCACAGATACGCAGTATTTT
j_call: TRBJ1-1; clone_size: once; v_call: TRBV2; d_call: -; cdr3_aa: CASSPINPDEGAEAFF; cdr3_nt: TGTGCCAGCAGTCCTATAAACCCCGATGAGGGCGCTGAAGCTTTCTTT
j_call: TRBJ2-7; clone_size: -; v_call: TRBV6-5; d_call: TRBD2; cdr3_aa: CASSRTSGSPYEQYF; cdr3_nt: TGTGCCAGCAGCCGGACTAGCGGGAGCCCGTACGAGCAGTACTTC
j_call: TRBJ2-6; clone_size: once; v_call: TRBV6-5; d_call: -; cdr3_aa: CASSYSNRGANVLTF; cdr3_nt: TGTGCCAGCAGTTACTCGAATCGGGGGGCCAACGTCCTGACTTTC
j_call: TRBJ2-5; clone_size: -; v_call: TRBV29-1; d_call: TRBD1; cdr3_aa: CSVRTGEETQYF; cdr3_nt: TGCAGCGTAAGGACAGGGGAGGAGACCCAGTACTTC